The sequence of this TCR beta chain was determined in a study of T-cell reconstitution after alpha-beta-depleted transplantation in children. Study observations and caveats: Recipient T cells and thymic progenitors that survived were the source of the high TCRbeta diversity seen at day 60 in some patients. Diversity and T-cell counts at one year after transplant derived mostly from new T cells.

Germline loops: CDR1 DFQATT, CDR2 SNEGSKA (reference sequence). The CDR3 loop spans 13 amino acids. The germline V and J ends were trimmed by 6 bases and 6 bases, with 16 bases remaining between them. This clonotype came up many times. Its antigen is not known. Construction of the TCRbeta library involved unique molecular identifiers. MiXCR, applied by TCRdb to the PCR reads, yields one record per CDR3 protein. The table has under 850,000 distinct CDR3 sequences, roughly 13% seen once. The sequence was collected from a girl aged 2 to 10 with congenital amegakaryocytic thrombocytopenia, due to receive a stem cell transplant. The chain is built from TRBV20-1 and TRBJ2-3; no firm D call. Sequencing used PBMCs, obtained before TCRalphabeta/CD19-depleted stem cell transplant. CDR3 sequence reads: CSADSPIRDTQYF. CDR3 coding DNA: TGCAGTGCCGACTCCCCAATTCGGGATACGCAGTATTTT.